This TCR beta chain was captured in a study of T cell responses to AZD1222 COVID-19 vaccine (TCRdb year 2021). With respect to the entire study: A total of just over 230 trial participants underwent TCR sequencing, of whom approximately 200 had received two doses of AZD1222 and 26 had received two doses of the MenACWY control vaccine. Enrollment into the trials was organized by age into subgroups of 18-55, 56-69 and 70-plus years, and those subgroups contained approximately 150, 30 and 60 TCR-sequenced participants, respectively.

Taken with the paper, the label for time point translates to: about 28 days (+/-7) after the second vaccine dose. AZD1222 recipients given second doses at about 4 weeks or at about 12 weeks were pooled, since spike-specific TCR depth and breadth were not found to differ between the two schedules. Vaccinee samples came from UK trials COV001 and COV002, including a single-blind randomized controlled phase 2/3 trial of AZD1222 (ChAdOx1 nCoV-19) in healthy adults. For TCRbeta chain sequencing, PBMC samples from trial participants were taken at day 0 and at day 28 after the second dose. With respect to this clone: The clone's antigen remains unknown. No much larger clone exists at a distance of one base, and base qualities are not known.

Study-level results and caveats: Because no day 14 peak-response samples were available, repertoires were characterized only after the peak T cell response. After two AZD1222 doses, spike-specific TCR breadth and depth were significantly higher than at day 0 and than in MenACWY recipients. The vaccine-associated CD4 TCRs covered the entire spike protein, and the dominant responses fell in regions 160-218 and 743-854. Participants were mostly white British and included more females than males, and it was suggested by the authors that clonal diversity may have been underestimated. Nearly half of unique spike-specific TCRs reportedly recognized epitopes outside regions mutated in the B.1.351 and B.1.1.7 variants. Conclusions about previously exposed vaccinees are limited, since just five to seven AZD1222 recipients were seropositive for SARS-CoV-2 at baseline. In the small 56-69-year group, the increase in depth fell short of significance, most likely because of low power.

The CDR3 regions of human TCRbeta chains were subjected to immunosequencing. Turning to the authors' computational methods: Repertoire TCRs were checked for matches against a reference library of SARS-CoV-2-specific TCRs that had been generated using the MIRA antigen-specificity platform. Breadth was defined as the fraction of unique TCRs that were SARS-CoV-2-associated, and depth was defined as the fraction of total T cells that were SARS-CoV-2-associated. Using the MIRA data, each spike-specific TCR was assigned both to the spike region to which the TCR was reactive and to a CD4 or CD8 class. Log10-transformed breadth and depth values were compared by one-way ANOVA with Sidak's multiple comparisons tests. TCRdb's version of the immuneACCESS table is confined to in-frame rearrangements and falls short of the full clone set. An unresolved V gene accounts for under half of the shortfall where checked; the remainder is of unknown origin. V, J and clone size reflect that table, while D and trimming were determined from the DNA. Counted in this sample were 150,000 to 180,000 clones; approximately 91% of them appeared once. Of the sample, 1.5% falls within the top ten clones.

Its CDR3 holds 11 amino acids, cysteine through phenylalanine. Just CDR3 DNA is preserved here, 33 bases in frame from base 1. From the germline V gene, CDR1 is SQVTM and CDR2 is ANQGSEA. V was cut back by 7 bases and J by 11 bases, leaving a gap of 17 bases between them. The sequence links TRBV29-1 to TRBJ1-1; tentative D gene TRBD1, with 5 bases matching. This clonotype was sampled from an adult who received the AZD1222 COVID-19 vaccine. The material was peripheral blood, obtained 28 days after the second AZD1222 dose. The CDR3: CSAGDSSAAFF. The sequenced DNA is TGCAGCGCGGGAGACAGCTCCGCCGCTTTCTTT.